Shown below are 5 T cell receptor beta chains from a single sample sequenced in a study of vaccination and CD4 T cells after COVID-19 (dated by TCRdb to the early 2020s). These receptors' antigens are unknown. The library was built by means of PCR. The run used an Illumina iSeq 100. TCR sequencing of DNA from cultured CD4+ T cells used the Oncomine TCR Beta short-read assay at the Johns Hopkins FTIC core. In-frame beta chains were kept once TCRdb had trimmed the public reads at Q25 with fastp and called clones with MiXCR. Entries are consolidated by CDR3 protein sequence, retaining the most common genes and DNA. The table for this sample lists about 20,000 distinct CDR3 sequences; over 35% of them were counted only once. The ten top clones hold about 18% of the sample. The treatment or condition label corresponds to: approximately 9-day PBMC culture with coronavirus spike peptide pools or control peptides (ViraFEST assay).

The sequenced sample was CD4+ T cells from blood, cultured in vitro, obtained before SARS-CoV-2 vaccination. These receptors were taken from a human donor who received a COVID-19 vaccine.

The J gene is TRBJ1-1, the V gene TRBV10-3; 12 positions match TRBD1. This CDR3 region has 13 residues. Germline CDR1 ENHRY, CDR2 SYGVKD. Losses at the gene ends were 6 bases for V and 10 bases for J; bases not matched to a gene: 6. The CDR3 DNA follows: TGTGCCATCAGAGAGGGACAGGGGGCCGGAGCTTTCTTT. It encodes CAIREGQGAGAFF.

The table lists this clonotype with a few counts. This chain joins TRBV19 and TRBJ1-1; 7 positions agree with TRBD1. Germline V lookup: CDR1 LNHDA, CDR2 SQIVND (reference sequence). CDR3 length: 15 amino acids. After removal of 5 bases from V and 6 bases from J, the junction contained 12 bases not matched to a gene. The CDR3 DNA reads as TGTGCCAGTAGTCCACGACAGGGCGGAGGTCCTGAAGCTTTCTTT. Translation: CASSPRQGGGPEAFF.

V usage is TRBV12-3 or TRBV12-4 and J usage is TRBJ1-3; 9 nucleotides agree with TRBD1. The length of the CDR3 is 15 residues. Unmatched junction bases numbered 7, after V lost 6 bases and J lost 4 bases. CDR3: CASSFGTGIGNTIYF. CDR3 nucleotide sequence: TGTGCCAGCAGCTTCGGGACAGGGATCGGAAACACCATATATTTT.

This chain joins TRBV7-9 and TRBJ1-2; D perhaps matches TRBD1 (5 bases). The CDR3 sequence is 14 residues long. V was trimmed by 0 bases and J by 6 bases, leaving 11 bases between them. Germline assignment: CDR1 SEHNR and CDR2 FQNEAQ (reference sequence). CDR3 protein: CASSLATRAHGYTF. The CDR3 coding sequence is TGTGCCAGCAGCTTAGCCACCAGGGCCCATGGCTACACCTTC.

In this sample, this clonotype turned up a few times. This chain uses TRBV20-1 with TRBJ2-1; 9 nucleotides line up with TRBD1. Trimming cost V 3 bases and J 5 bases; bases outside gene matches: 8. Looked up from germline, CDR1 is DFQATT and CDR2 is SNEGSKA (reference sequence). This CDR3 has 15 residues. The DNA for the CDR3 is TGCAGTGCTAGTCTACAGGGGGCGTTGGACAATGAGCAGTTCTTC. This sequence encodes CSASLQGALDNEQFF.